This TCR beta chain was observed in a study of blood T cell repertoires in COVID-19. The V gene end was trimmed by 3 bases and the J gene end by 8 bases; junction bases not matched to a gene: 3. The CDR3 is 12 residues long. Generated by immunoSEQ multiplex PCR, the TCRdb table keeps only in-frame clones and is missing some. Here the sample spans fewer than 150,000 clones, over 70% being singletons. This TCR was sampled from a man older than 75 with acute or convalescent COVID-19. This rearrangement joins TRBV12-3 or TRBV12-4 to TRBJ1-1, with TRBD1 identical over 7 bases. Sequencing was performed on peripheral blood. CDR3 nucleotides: TGTGCCAGCAGTTTGGCGACAGGGGAAGCTTTCTTT. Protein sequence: CASSLATGEAFF.